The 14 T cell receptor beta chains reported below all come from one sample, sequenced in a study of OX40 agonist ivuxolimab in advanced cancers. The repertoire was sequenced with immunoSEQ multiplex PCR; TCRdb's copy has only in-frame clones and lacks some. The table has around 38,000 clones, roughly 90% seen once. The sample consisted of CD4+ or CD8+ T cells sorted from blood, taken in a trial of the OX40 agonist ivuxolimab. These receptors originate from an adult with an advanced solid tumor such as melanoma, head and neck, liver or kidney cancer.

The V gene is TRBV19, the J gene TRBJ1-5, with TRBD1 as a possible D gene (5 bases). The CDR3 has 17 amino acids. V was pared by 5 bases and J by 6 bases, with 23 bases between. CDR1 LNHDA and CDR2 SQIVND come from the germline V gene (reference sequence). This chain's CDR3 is CASSPGQGEPSGQPQHF. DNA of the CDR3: TGTGCCAGTAGTCCCGGGCAGGGAGAACCCTCGGGTCAGCCCCAGCATTTT. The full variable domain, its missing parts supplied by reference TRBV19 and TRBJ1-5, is DGGITQSPKYLFRKEGQNVTLSCEQNLNHDAMYWYRQDPGQGLRLIYYSQIVNDFQKGDIAEGYSVSREKKESFPLTVTSAQKNPTAFYLCASSPGQGEPSGQPQHFGDGTRLSIL.

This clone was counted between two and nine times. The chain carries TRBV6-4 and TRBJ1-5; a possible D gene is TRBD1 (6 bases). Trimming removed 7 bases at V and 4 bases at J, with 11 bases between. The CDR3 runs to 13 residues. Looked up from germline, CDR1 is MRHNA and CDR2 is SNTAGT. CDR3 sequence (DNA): TGTGCCAGCAAGGGGGATCGAAATCAGCCCCAGCATTTT. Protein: CASKGDRNQPQHF.

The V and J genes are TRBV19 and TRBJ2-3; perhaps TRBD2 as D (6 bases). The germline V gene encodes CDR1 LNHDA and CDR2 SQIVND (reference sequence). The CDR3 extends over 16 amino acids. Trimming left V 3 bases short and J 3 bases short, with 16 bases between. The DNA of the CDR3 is TGTGCCAGTAGTATGAGGAGGGAAAGTACTACAGATACGCAGTATTTT. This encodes CASSMRRESTTDTQYF. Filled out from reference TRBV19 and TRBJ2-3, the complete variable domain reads DGGITQSPKYLFRKEGQNVTLSCEQNLNHDAMYWYRQDPGQGLRLIYYSQIVNDFQKGDIAEGYSVSREKKESFPLTVTSAQKNPTAFYLCASSMRRESTTDTQYFGPGTRLTVL.

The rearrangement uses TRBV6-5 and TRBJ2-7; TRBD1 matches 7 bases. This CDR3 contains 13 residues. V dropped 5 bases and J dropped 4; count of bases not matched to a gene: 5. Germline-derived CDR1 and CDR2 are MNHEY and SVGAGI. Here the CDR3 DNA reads TGTGCCAGCAGTGTCTACAGGGGATACGAGCAGTACGTC. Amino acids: CASSVYRGYEQYV.

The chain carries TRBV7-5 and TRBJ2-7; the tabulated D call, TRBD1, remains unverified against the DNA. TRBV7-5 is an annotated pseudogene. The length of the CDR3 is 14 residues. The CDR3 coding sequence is TGTGCCAGCAGCTTAGAGGCCAGGGCCAACGAGCAGTACTTC. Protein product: CASSLEARANEQYF.

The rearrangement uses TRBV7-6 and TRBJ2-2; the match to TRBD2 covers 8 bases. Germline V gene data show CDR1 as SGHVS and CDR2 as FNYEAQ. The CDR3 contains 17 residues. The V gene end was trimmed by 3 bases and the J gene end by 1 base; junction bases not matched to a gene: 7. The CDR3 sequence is CASSLEAGAMNTGELFF. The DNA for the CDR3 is TGTGCCAGCAGCTTGGAAGCGGGAGCGATGAACACCGGGGAGCTGTTTTTT.

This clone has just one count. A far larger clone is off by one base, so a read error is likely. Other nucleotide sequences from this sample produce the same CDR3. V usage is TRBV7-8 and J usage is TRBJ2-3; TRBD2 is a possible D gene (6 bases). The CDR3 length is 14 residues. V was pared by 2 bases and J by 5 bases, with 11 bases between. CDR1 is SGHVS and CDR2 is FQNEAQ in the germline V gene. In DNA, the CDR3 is TGTGCCAGCAGCTTAACGGGAGCGAAAGATACGCAGTATTTT. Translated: CASSLTGAKDTQYF.

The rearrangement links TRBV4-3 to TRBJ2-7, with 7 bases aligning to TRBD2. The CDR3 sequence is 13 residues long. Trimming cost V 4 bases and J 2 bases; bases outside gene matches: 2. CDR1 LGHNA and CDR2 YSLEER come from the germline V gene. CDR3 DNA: TGCGCCAGCAGCCCGACTAGCCCCTACGAGCAGTACGTC. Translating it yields CASSPTSPYEQYV.

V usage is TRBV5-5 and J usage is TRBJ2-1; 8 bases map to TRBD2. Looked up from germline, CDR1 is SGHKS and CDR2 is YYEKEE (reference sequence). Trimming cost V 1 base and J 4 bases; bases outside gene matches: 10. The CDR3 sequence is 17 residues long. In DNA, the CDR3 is TGTGCCAGCAGCTTGAGCCCAGCGGGAGAGGCTTACAATGAGCAGTTCTTC. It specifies CASSLSPAGEAYNEQFF. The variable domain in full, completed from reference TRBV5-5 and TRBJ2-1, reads DAGVTQSPTHLIKTRGQQVTLRCSPISGHKSVSWYQQVLGQGPQFIFQYYEKEERGRGNFPDRFSARQFPNYSSELNVNALLLGDSALYLCASSLSPAGEAYNEQFFGPGTRLTVL.

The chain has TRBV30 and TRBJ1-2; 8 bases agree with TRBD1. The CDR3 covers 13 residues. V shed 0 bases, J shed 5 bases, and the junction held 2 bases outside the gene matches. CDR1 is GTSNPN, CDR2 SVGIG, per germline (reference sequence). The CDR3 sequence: CAWSVRQGYGYTF. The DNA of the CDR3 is TGTGCCTGGAGTGTTCGACAGGGGTATGGCTACACCTTC.

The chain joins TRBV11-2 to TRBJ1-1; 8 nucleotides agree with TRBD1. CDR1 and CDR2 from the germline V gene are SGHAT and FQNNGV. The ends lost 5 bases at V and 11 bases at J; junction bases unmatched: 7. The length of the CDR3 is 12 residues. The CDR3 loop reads CASSRTGPGAFF. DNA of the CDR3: TGTGCCAGCAGCAGGACAGGGCCCGGGGCTTTCTTT. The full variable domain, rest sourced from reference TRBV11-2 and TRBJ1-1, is EAGVAQSPRYKIIEKRQSVAFWCNPISGHATLYWYQQILGQGPKLLIQFQNNGVVDDSQLPKDRFSAERLKGVDSTLKIQPAKLEDSAVYLCASSRTGPGAFFGQGTRLTVV.

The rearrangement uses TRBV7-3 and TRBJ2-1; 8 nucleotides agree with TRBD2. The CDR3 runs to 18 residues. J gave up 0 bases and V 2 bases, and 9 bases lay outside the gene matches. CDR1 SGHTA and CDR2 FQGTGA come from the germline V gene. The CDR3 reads CASSLEWAGGPSYNEQFF. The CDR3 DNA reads TGTGCCAGCAGCTTAGAGTGGGCGGGAGGTCCCTCCTACAATGAGCAGTTCTTC.

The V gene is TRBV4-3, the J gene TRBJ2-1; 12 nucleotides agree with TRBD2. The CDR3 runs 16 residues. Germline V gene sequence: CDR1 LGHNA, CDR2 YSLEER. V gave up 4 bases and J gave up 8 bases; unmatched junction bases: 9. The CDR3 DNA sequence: TGCGCCAGCAGCCGAGAGACTAGCGGGAGCTTCTATGAGCAGTTCTTC. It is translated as CASSRETSGSFYEQFF.

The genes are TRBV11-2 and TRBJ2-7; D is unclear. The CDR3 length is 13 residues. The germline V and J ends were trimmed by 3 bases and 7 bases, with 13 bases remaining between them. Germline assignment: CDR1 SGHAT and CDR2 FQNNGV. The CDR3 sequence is CASSLGLVSEQYF. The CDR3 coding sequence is TGTGCCAGCAGCTTGGGGTTGGTGAGTGAGCAGTACTTC.